The source of this T cell receptor beta chain is a study of CD8+ T cells in alopecia areata. Study-level background: In an open-label trial, patients got 5 to 10 mg tofacitinib twice daily. Study-wide results and limits: Patients showed less clear TCR sequence sharing than mice, possibly partly because of HLA diversity. A single nonresponder leaves the baseline CD8+ expansion link to response uncertain. Alopecia totalis/universalis scalp especially showed more expanded CD8+ clones than normal scalp.

Isolated RNA was reverse transcribed into cDNA used as the sequencing template. The repertoire was sequenced with immunoSEQ multiplex PCR; TCRdb's copy has only in-frame clones and lacks some. Among under 150,000 clones listed, around three fifths were seen once. Comments on this clone: Its antigen is unknown.

Sample treatment: oral pan-JAK inhibitor, 5-10 mg twice daily. The clonotype originates from a human donor with alopecia areata. This material consisted of CD4+ T cells sorted from blood, taken at week 24, from a patient treated with tofacitinib.

DNA for the CDR3: TGTGCCTGGAGACCTAAGACAGGGACGGTTTTGACGGCCGGGGAGCTGTTTTTT. This gives the protein CAWRPKTGTVLTAGELFF. The chain joins TRBV30 to TRBJ2-2; 7 nucleotides line up with TRBD1. J gave up 6 bases and V 3 bases, and 19 bases lay outside the gene matches. The CDR3 is 18 amino acids. Germline assignment: CDR1 GTSNPN and CDR2 SVGIG (reference sequence). Supplemented by reference TRBV30 and TRBJ2-2, the full variable domain reads SQTIHQWPATLVQPVGSPLSLECTVEGTSNPNLYWYRQAAGRGLQLLFYSVGIGQISSEVPQNLSASRPQDRQFILSSKKLLLSDSGFYLCAWRPKTGTVLTAGELFFGEGSRLTVL.